A single sample gave rise to the 32 T cell receptor beta chains below, sequenced in a study of Ad26.COV2.S vaccination and SARS-CoV-2 variants. Libraries were prepared by immunoSEQ multiplex PCR; TCRdb keeps only in-frame clonotypes and omits some of them. Of some 370,000 clones listed, about 83% are singletons. Stated treatment: some 20 received Ad26.COV2.S at low or high dose, single or two shots; 5 received placebo; per-sample allocation not given. Samples were taken on day 63 after the first vaccine or placebo injection. Sequencing was performed on peripheral blood, taken in a trial of Ad26.COV2.S vaccine versus placebo. All receptors come from a person aged 18-60 years who received the Ad26.COV2.S COVID-19 vaccine or a placebo.

This chain links TRBV6-5 with TRBJ2-7, with 9 nucleotides matching TRBD2. Germline loops: CDR1 MNHEY, CDR2 SVGAGI. Trimming at V came to 6 bases and at J to 0 bases, leaving 6 bases not matched to a gene. This CDR3 region has 15 residues. CDR3 protein: CASRNLAGSSYEQYF. The CDR3 DNA is TGTGCCAGCAGAAACCTAGCGGGGAGCTCCTACGAGCAGTACTTC.

The chain combines TRBV6-1 with TRBJ1-5; D gene unclear. The CDR3 length is 14 residues. The germline V gene has CDR1 MNHNS and CDR2 SASEGT. Deletions cut 3 bases from V and 5 bases from J, with 11 bases between. The CDR3 DNA follows: TGTGCCAGCAGTGACCGGCGGCGAGATCAGCCCCAGCATTTT. Protein: CASSDRRRDQPQHF.

The CDR3 protein is CASSVEVGVVYTQYF. The DNA for the CDR3 is TGTGCCAGCAGCGTAGAGGTGGGAGTAGTATATACGCAGTATTTT. This chain links TRBV9 with TRBJ2-3, with a tentative D call TRBD2 (5 bases). Trimming stripped 0 bases from V and 7 bases from J, with 15 bases between. This CDR3 is built from 15 residues. Germline V CDR1 and CDR2: SGDLS, YYNGEE. Full variable domain (remainder filled in from reference TRBV9 and TRBJ2-3): DSGVTQTPKHLITATGQRVTLRCSPRSGDLSVYWYQQSLDQGLQFLIQYYNGEERAKGNILERFSAQQFPDLHSELNLSSLELGDSALYFCASSVEVGVVYTQYFGPGTRLTVL.

The chain's CDR3 is CASSSGGQNTEAFF. CDR3 DNA sequence: TGTGCCAGCAGCTCCGGGGGTCAGAACACTGAAGCTTTCTTT. This chain connects TRBV5-4 to TRBJ1-1; D is perhaps TRBD1 (5 bases). The CDR3 contains 14 residues. Germline values: CDR1 SGHNT, CDR2 YYREEE (reference sequence). V dropped 3 bases and J dropped 1 base, with 10 bases sitting between them. Variable domain in full (rest from reference TRBV5-4 and TRBJ1-1): ETGVTQSPTHLIKTRGQQVTLRCSSQSGHNTVSWYQQALGQGPQFIFQYYREEENGRGNFPPRFSGLQFPNYSSELNVNALELDDSALYLCASSSGGQNTEAFFGQGTRLTVV.

The chain joins TRBV15 to TRBJ2-7; D unclear. Germline V CDR1 and CDR2: LNHNV, YYDKDF (reference sequence). There are 14 residues in the CDR3. The V and J ends lost 5 bases and 3 bases respectively, with 14 bases between them. CDR3 DNA sequence: TGTGCCACCAGCTTACCGTCACAAAGCTACGAGCAGTACTTC. It yields the protein CATSLPSQSYEQYF.

This clone has a single count. The chain couples TRBV19 to TRBJ1-5, with 7 bases matching TRBD1. The V and J ends lost 7 bases and 6 bases, in that order; junction bases with no gene match: 12. The CDR3 spans 15 residues. CDR1 is LNHDA and CDR2 is SQIVND in the germline V gene (reference sequence). In DNA form, the CDR3 reads TGTGCCAGTACTACTACAGGGAAGGGGGCTCAGCCCCAGCATTTT. Translating it yields CASTTTGKGAQPQHF.

The J gene is TRBJ2-3, the V gene TRBV4-3, with TRBD2 matching 10 bases. The CDR3 is 19 residues long. V was clipped by 0 bases and J by 0 bases; unmatched bases: 9. In germline, CDR1 is LGHNA, CDR2 YSLEER. CDR3 DNA: TGCGCCAGCAGCCAAGATTGGGATAGCGGGGGGTCTAGCACAGATACGCAGTATTTT. Encoded protein: CASSQDWDSGGSSTDTQYF.

The chain links TRBV7-3 to TRBJ2-6; D gene uncertain. The CDR3 extends over 15 amino acids. V gave up 2 bases and J gave up 1 base, with 6 bases separating them. Germline CDR1 reads SGHTA; CDR2 reads FQGTGA. The CDR3 region has the DNA TGTGCCAGCAGCTTAGCATCATCTGGGGCCAACGTCCTGACTTTC. Translating it yields CASSLASSGANVLTF.

The chain links TRBV30 to TRBJ2-3; TRBD2 matches 10 bases. The CDR3 is made up of 15 amino acids. Germline values: CDR1 GTSNPN, CDR2 SVGIG (reference sequence). V gave up 5 bases and J gave up 6 bases; unmatched junction bases: 11. This CDR3 is CAWGASGSLRDTQYF. Written as DNA, the CDR3 is TGTGCCTGGGGGGCTAGCGGGAGTCTGAGGGATACGCAGTATTTT.

The V gene is TRBV11-2, the J gene TRBJ2-1, with D unresolved. V lost 4 bases and J lost 7, with 8 bases in between. Germline-derived CDR1 and CDR2 are SGHAT and FQNNGV. This CDR3 is 12 amino acids long. In DNA, the CDR3 is TGTGCCAGCAGCTCGGGTGGGAATGAGCAGTTCTTC. Its protein is CASSSGGNEQFF.

The V and J genes are TRBV27 and TRBJ1-2; D is unresolved. Trimming cost V 3 bases and J 7 bases, with 15 bases left between them. The CDR3 is made up of 14 amino acids. Per the germline V gene, CDR1 is MNHEY and CDR2 is SMNVEV (reference sequence). In nucleotides, the CDR3 is TGTGCCAGCAGTTTTGATCCGGGTGGTCTTGGCTACACCTTC. It yields the protein CASSFDPGGLGYTF.

The J gene is TRBJ2-1, the V gene TRBV4-2; 9 nucleotides line up with TRBD2. J gave up 6 bases and V 5 bases, and 8 bases lay outside the gene matches. Germline lookup yields CDR1 LGHNA and CDR2 YNFKEQ. The CDR3 is 15 residues long. CDR3 coding DNA: TGTGCCAGCAGCGTAGCGGGAGCGGAGAGCAATGAGCAGTTCTTC. This sequence encodes CASSVAGAESNEQFF.

This clone was seen more than once but under ten times. This rearrangement joins TRBV18 to TRBJ1-1, with no clear D. The germline V gene encodes CDR1 KGHSH and CDR2 LQKENI. The CDR3 is 15 amino acids. The V gene lost 8 bases and the J gene lost 1 base, with 17 bases spanning the gap. CDR3 nucleotide sequence: TGTGCCAGCCACGGAACTCTTCCCGCGAACACTGAAGCTTTCTTT. Protein product: CASHGTLPANTEAFF.

This chain joins TRBV18 and TRBJ2-1; D call uncertain. The CDR3 runs 14 residues. Per the germline V gene, CDR1 is KGHSH and CDR2 is LQKENI. The V end was cut by 2 bases, the J end by 5 bases, with 10 bases between. CDR3 in DNA: TGTGCCAGCTCACCAAAAGTCGCCGACAATGAGCAGTTCTTC. It specifies CASSPKVADNEQFF.

This clone was observed once. The chain uses TRBV19 and TRBJ1-2, with 7 bases aligning to TRBD1. Germline V gene data show CDR1 as LNHDA and CDR2 as SQIVND (reference sequence). Trimming removed 4 bases from V and 5 bases from J; junction bases left unmatched: 10. The CDR3 spans 15 residues. The CDR3 loop reads CASSTGTVGVYGYTF. The CDR3 DNA follows: TGTGCCAGTAGTACCGGGACAGTCGGCGTTTATGGCTACACCTTC.

A few counts support this clone. The V and J genes are TRBV9 and TRBJ2-2; D not certain. V was cut by 9 bases and J by 2 bases, with 14 bases left in between. The CDR3 covers 14 residues. Germline assignment: CDR1 SGDLS and CDR2 YYNGEE. The CDR3 reads CATKPDFNTGELFF. CDR3 DNA: TGTGCCACAAAACCCGACTTCAACACCGGGGAGCTGTTTTTT.

The chain uses TRBV7-7 and TRBJ2-7; the match to TRBD1 covers 7 bases. Germline V CDR1 and CDR2: SSHAT, FNYEAQ (reference sequence). CDR3 length: 13 amino acids. V trimming: 6 bases; J trimming: 6 bases; junction bases outside the gene matches: 8. The CDR3 here is CASSSTGDGEQYF. CDR3 nucleotide sequence: TGTGCCAGCAGTTCCACAGGGGACGGCGAGCAGTACTTC.

In DNA form, the CDR3 reads TGTGCCAGTAGTACGGGTCTCTACGAGCAGTACTTC. Encoded protein: CASSTGLYEQYF. This chain joins TRBV19 and TRBJ2-7; D gene uncertain. This CDR3 spans 12 amino acids. The V end lost 4 bases, the J end lost 3 bases, and 7 bases lay between the germline ends. Germline-derived CDR1 and CDR2 are LNHDA and SQIVND (reference sequence). Full variable domain (rest looked up from reference TRBV19 and TRBJ2-7): DGGITQSPKYLFRKEGQNVTLSCEQNLNHDAMYWYRQDPGQGLRLIYYSQIVNDFQKGDIAEGYSVSREKKESFPLTVTSAQKNPTAFYLCASSTGLYEQYFGPGTRLTVT.

The chain couples TRBV19 to TRBJ1-3; perhaps TRBD1 as D (5 bases). Germline V gene lookup returns CDR1 LNHDA and CDR2 SQIVND (reference sequence). The CDR3 runs to 16 residues. V gave up 7 bases and J gave up 0 bases, with 16 bases separating them. The CDR3 protein is CASKPLDTFSGNTIYF. The CDR3 DNA reads TGTGCCAGTAAACCTCTGGACACCTTCTCTGGAAACACCATATATTTT.

This sequence joins TRBV19 and TRBJ2-2; the match to TRBD1 covers 7 bases. Per the germline V gene, CDR1 is LNHDA and CDR2 is SQIVND (reference sequence). This CDR3 has 15 amino acids. V was pared by 5 bases and J by 1 base, with 4 bases of the junction left unmatched. In DNA, the CDR3 is TGTGCCAGTAGTCACCGGACAGGGAACACCGGGGAGCTGTTTTTT. Protein sequence: CASSHRTGNTGELFF.

V usage is TRBV7-2 and J usage is TRBJ2-3; 8 nucleotides agree with TRBD2. V trimming: 5 bases; J trimming: 6 bases; junction bases outside the gene matches: 19. The CDR3 has 18 residues. CDR1 is SGHTA and CDR2 is FQGNSA in the germline V gene. CDR3: CASSAPGSGGLNRDTQYF. In nucleotides, the CDR3 is TGTGCCAGCAGCGCCCCGGGGAGCGGGGGACTAAACCGGGATACGCAGTATTTT.

The chain combines TRBV5-1 with TRBJ1-1; maybe TRBD1 (5 bases). The CDR3 has 13 residues. The V end lost 5 bases, the J end lost 1 base, and 9 bases lay between the germline ends. From germline, CDR1 is SGHRS and CDR2 YFSETQ. CDR3 in amino acids: CASRGTGNTEAFF. The CDR3 DNA reads as TGCGCCAGCAGGGGGACGGGGAACACTGAAGCTTTCTTT.

The rearrangement joins TRBV11-3 to TRBJ1-1; perhaps TRBD1 as D (5 bases). Germline V gene data show CDR1 as SGHNT and CDR2 as YENEEA. Deletions cut 4 bases from V and 3 bases from J, with 12 bases between. The CDR3 sequence is 14 residues long. CDR3 DNA: TGTGCCAGCAGCTCGGAGGGGTCGGACACTGAAGCTTTCTTT. Translation: CASSSEGSDTEAFF.

The chain is built from TRBV6-5 and TRBJ2-3; possibly TRBD1 or TRBD2 for D (6 bases each). The CDR3 extends over 11 amino acids. Germline-derived CDR1 and CDR2 are MNHEY and SVGAGI. V lost 8 bases and J 7 bases, leaving 10 bases between the germline ends. CDR3 in amino acids: CASGGGNTQYF. Here the CDR3 DNA reads TGTGCCAGCGGAGGGGGTAATACGCAGTATTTT.

The chain employs TRBV7-9 and TRBJ1-6; D is possibly TRBD1 (6 bases). V was pared by 5 bases and J by 9 bases, with 17 bases between. The CDR3 covers 15 residues. Germline V gene lookup returns CDR1 SEHNR and CDR2 FQNEAQ (reference sequence). CDR3 DNA sequence: TGTGCCAGCAGCCCCGGACAGATTCTAAGTTCACCCCTCCACTTT. This translates into CASSPGQILSSPLHF.

This CDR3 is CASSWGGDTQYF. For the CDR3, the DNA is TGCGCCAGCAGCTGGGGGGGAGATACGCAGTATTTT. The chain couples TRBV5-1 to TRBJ2-3, with TRBD2 matching over 7 bases. The junction had 0 bases not matched to a gene; V was cut back by 3 bases and J by 5 bases. The germline V gene has CDR1 SGHRS and CDR2 YFSETQ. The CDR3 extends over 12 amino acids. Filled out from reference TRBV5-1 and TRBJ2-3, the complete variable domain reads KAGVTQTPRYLIKTRGQQVTLSCSPISGHRSVSWYQQTPGQGLQFLFEYFSETQRNKGNFPGRFSGRQFSNSRSEMNVSTLELGDSALYLCASSWGGDTQYFGPGTRLTVL.

The chain joins TRBV30 to TRBJ1-4, with 11 nucleotides matching TRBD1. The CDR3 is 17 amino acids. J gave up 0 bases and V 3 bases, and 6 bases lay outside the gene matches. Germline V gene data show CDR1 as GTSNPN and CDR2 as SVGIG (reference sequence). CDR3: CAWSRRDRGTTNEKLFF. CDR3 DNA: TGTGCCTGGAGCAGGCGGGACAGGGGGACAACTAATGAAAAACTGTTTTTT.

This sequence joins TRBV28 and TRBJ2-5; TRBD2 matches at 7 bases. CDR1 is MDHEN and CDR2 is SYDVKM in the germline V gene. There are 15 residues in the CDR3. The V and J ends lost 8 bases and 6 bases, in that order; junction bases with no gene match: 15. In DNA, the CDR3 is TGTGCCAGCGCCTCAATAGGCGGGAGTTGGAAGACCCAGTACTTC. This encodes CASASIGGSWKTQYF.

The V and J genes are TRBV9 and TRBJ2-6; no reliable D call. This CDR3 is built from 14 residues. V was clipped by 2 bases and J by 1 base, with 4 bases between them. From germline, CDR1 is SGDLS and CDR2 YYNGEE. The CDR3 DNA follows: TGTGCCAGCAGCGTGGCGTCTGGGGCCAACGTCCTGACTTTC. It encodes CASSVASGANVLTF. The full variable domain, completed using reference TRBV9 and TRBJ2-6, is DSGVTQTPKHLITATGQRVTLRCSPRSGDLSVYWYQQSLDQGLQFLIQYYNGEERAKGNILERFSAQQFPDLHSELNLSSLELGDSALYFCASSVASGANVLTFGAGSRLTVL.

This chain joins TRBV5-1 and TRBJ2-7; 10 bases map to TRBD2. The trim removed 5 bases at V and 4 bases at J, leaving 6 bases unmatched. Per the germline V gene, CDR1 is SGHRS and CDR2 is YFSETQ. CDR3 length: 14 amino acids. The CDR3 protein is CASSLSGRTYEQYF. CDR3 nucleotides: TGCGCCAGCAGTCTTAGCGGGAGGACTTACGAGCAGTACTTC.

The chain combines TRBV5-1 with TRBJ1-1; no clear D gene. This CDR3 contains 14 residues. Germline V gene lookup returns CDR1 SGHRS and CDR2 YFSETQ. V shed 4 bases and J shed 6 bases, with 16 bases lying between them. CDR3 amino acids: CASSPELVVAEAFF. The CDR3 coding sequence is TGCGCCAGCAGCCCTGAATTGGTCGTAGCTGAAGCTTTCTTT. The full variable domain, in which reference TRBV5-1 and TRBJ1-1 provide the parts outside the CDR3, is KAGVTQTPRYLIKTRGQQVTLSCSPISGHRSVSWYQQTPGQGLQFLFEYFSETQRNKGNFPGRFSGRQFSNSRSEMNVSTLELGDSALYLCASSPELVVAEAFFGQGTRLTVV.

In this sample, this clone turned up once. The V gene is TRBV28, the J gene TRBJ2-3; TRBD1 aligns across 7 bases. Trimming cost V 10 bases and J 2 bases; bases outside gene matches: 9. The germline V gene encodes CDR1 MDHEN and CDR2 SYDVKM. The CDR3 contains 14 residues. As DNA, the CDR3 is TGTGCCACTGAGACGGGACAGAACACAGATACGCAGTATTTT. It yields the protein CATETGQNTDTQYF.